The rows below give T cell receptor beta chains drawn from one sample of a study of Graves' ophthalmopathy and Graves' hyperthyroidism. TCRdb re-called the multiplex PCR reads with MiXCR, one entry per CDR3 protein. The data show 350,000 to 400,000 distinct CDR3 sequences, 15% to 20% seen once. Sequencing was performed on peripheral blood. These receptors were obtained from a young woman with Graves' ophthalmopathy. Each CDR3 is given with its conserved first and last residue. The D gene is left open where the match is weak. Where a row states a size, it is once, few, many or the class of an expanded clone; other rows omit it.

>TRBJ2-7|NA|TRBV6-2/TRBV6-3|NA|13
CASSYGGGFKQYF
TGTGCCAGCAGTTACGGGGGCGGGTTCAAGCAGTACTTC
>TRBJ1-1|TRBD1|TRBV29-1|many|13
CSGDRGTNTEAFF
TGCAGCGGCGACAGGGGCACGAACACTGAAGCTTTCTTT
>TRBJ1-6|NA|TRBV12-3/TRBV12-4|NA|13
CASSLVGGSPLHF
TGTGCCAGCAGTTTAGTCGGGGGATCACCCCTCCACTTT
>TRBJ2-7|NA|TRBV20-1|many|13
CSARPGSSYEQYF
TGCAGTGCAAGGCCCGGGAGCTCCTACGAGCAGTACTTC
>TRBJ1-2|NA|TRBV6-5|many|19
CASSIPPGRNLRGRRGYTF
TGTGCCAGCAGTATACCTCCCGGACGGAATCTAAGAGGAAGGAGGGGCTACACCTTC
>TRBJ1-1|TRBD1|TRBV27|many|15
CASSLRGQPNTEAFF
TGTGCCAGCAGTCTACGGGGACAGCCGAACACTGAAGCTTTCTTT
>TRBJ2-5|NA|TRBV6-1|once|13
CASRRTQGETQYF
TGTGCCAGCAGAAGGACGCAGGGAGAGACCCAGTACTTC
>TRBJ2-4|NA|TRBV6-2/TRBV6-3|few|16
CASSYYPVGRENIQYF
TGTGCCAGCAGTTACTACCCCGTCGGCCGAGAAAACATTCAGTACTTC
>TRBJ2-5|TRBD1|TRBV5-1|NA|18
CASSLGRRDRGREETQYF
TGCGCCAGCAGCTTGGGTCGGCGGGACAGGGGTCGGGAAGAGACCCAGTACTTC
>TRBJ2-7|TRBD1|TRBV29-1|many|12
CSALTGNDEQYF
TGCAGCGCCTTGACAGGGAATGACGAGCAGTACTTC
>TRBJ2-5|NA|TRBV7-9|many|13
CASRPKELETQYF
TGTGCCAGCAGGCCAAAGGAACTCGAGACCCAGTACTTC
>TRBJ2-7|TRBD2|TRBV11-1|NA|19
CASSSLVILREGSSYEQYF
TGTGCCAGCAGCTCTCTAGTGATATTGCGGGAGGGGAGCTCCTACGAGCAGTACTTC
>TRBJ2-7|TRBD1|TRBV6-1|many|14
CASSEQGQGYEQYF
TGTGCCAGCAGTGAACAGGGACAGGGCTACGAGCAGTACTTC
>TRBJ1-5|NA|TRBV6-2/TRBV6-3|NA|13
CASSSGTVVPQHF
TGTGCCAGCAGTTCGGGTACGGTTGTGCCCCAGCATTTT
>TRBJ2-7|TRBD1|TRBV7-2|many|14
CASSYRDRSYEQYF
TGTGCCAGCAGCTACCGGGACAGGTCCTACGAGCAGTACTTC
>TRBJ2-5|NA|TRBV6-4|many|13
CASSERAQETQYF
TGTGCCAGCAGTGAGAGGGCCCAAGAGACCCAGTACTTC
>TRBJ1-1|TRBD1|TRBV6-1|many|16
CASSTRDRGQVGEAFF
TGTGCCAGCAGTACGCGGGACAGGGGGCAAGTTGGTGAAGCTTTCTTT
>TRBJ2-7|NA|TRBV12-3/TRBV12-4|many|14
CASSQTGRAYEQYF
TGTGCCAGCAGTCAAACCGGACGCGCCTACGAGCAGTACTTC
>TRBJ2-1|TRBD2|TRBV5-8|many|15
CASRASGMVLNEQFF
TGTGCCAGCAGGGCTAGCGGGATGGTTCTCAATGAGCAGTTCTTC
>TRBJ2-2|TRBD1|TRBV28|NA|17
CASEPYPGTGVNGELFF
TGTGCCAGCGAACCGTATCCCGGGACAGGGGTCAACGGGGAGCTGTTTTTT
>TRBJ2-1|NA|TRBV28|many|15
CASSLSLPGYNEQFF
TGTGCCAGCAGTTTATCGCTGCCGGGGTACAATGAGCAGTTCTTC
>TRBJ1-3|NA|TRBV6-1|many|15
CASTFAGSSGNTIYF
TGTGCCAGCACCTTCGCAGGAAGCTCTGGAAACACCATATATTTT
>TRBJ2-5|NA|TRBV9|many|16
CASSVIGGIRQETQYF
TGTGCCAGCAGCGTCATAGGGGGGATCCGTCAAGAGACCCAGTACTTC
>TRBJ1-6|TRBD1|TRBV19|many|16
CASSTAGTANNSPLHF
TGTGCCAGTAGTACCGCCGGGACAGCAAACAATTCACCCCTCCACTTT
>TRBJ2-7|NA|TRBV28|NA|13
CASSLRSGNEQYF
TGTGCCAGCAGCTTAAGGAGTGGCAACGAGCAGTACTTC
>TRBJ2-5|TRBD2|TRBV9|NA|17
CASSVSSSGGGTGTQYF
TGTGCCAGCAGCGTTAGCTCTAGCGGGGGGGGTACCGGGACCCAGTACTTC
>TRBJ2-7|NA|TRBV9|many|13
CASSTQLHLEQYF
TGTGCCAGCAGCACCCAGCTCCATCTCGAGCAGTACTTC
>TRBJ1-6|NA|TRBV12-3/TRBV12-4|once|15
CASSLLSGVNSPLHF
TGTGCCAGCAGTTTATTGTCAGGGGTGAATTCACCCCTCCACTTT
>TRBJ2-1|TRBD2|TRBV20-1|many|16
CSARGAPSGRANEQFF
TGCAGTGCTAGAGGCGCCCCTAGCGGGAGGGCCAATGAGCAGTTCTTC
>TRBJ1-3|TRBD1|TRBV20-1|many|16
CSASSGTGGYGNTIYF
TGCAGTGCTTCTTCCGGGACAGGGGGCTACGGAAACACCATATATTTT
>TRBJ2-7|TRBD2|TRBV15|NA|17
CATSRELAGGGGYEQYF
TGTGCCACCAGCAGAGAACTAGCGGGAGGAGGGGGCTACGAGCAGTACTTC
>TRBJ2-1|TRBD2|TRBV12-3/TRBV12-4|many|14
CASSREGPYNEQFF
TGTGCCAGCAGCCGGGAGGGCCCCTACAATGAGCAGTTCTTC
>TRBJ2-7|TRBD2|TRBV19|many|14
CASSAGGGSYEQYF
TGTGCCAGTAGTGCCGGGGGGGGCTCCTACGAGCAGTACTTC
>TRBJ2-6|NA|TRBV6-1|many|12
CASGPGANALTF
TGTGCCAGCGGTCCAGGGGCCAACGCCCTGACTTTC
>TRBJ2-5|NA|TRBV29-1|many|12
CSVRPLAETQYF
TGCAGCGTCCGGCCACTGGCAGAGACCCAGTACTTC